The 17 T cell receptor beta chains below were found in one sample sequenced in a study of blood T cell repertoires in COVID-19. Sequencing was performed with immunoSEQ multiplex PCR; in TCRdb, only in-frame clones are kept and a portion is missing. The table shows roughly 80,000 clones, with approximately 80% occurring only once. Sequenced sample: peripheral blood. These receptors were collected from a man aged 60 to 69 with active or convalescent COVID-19.

Only one count was recorded for this clone. The V gene is TRBV6-4, the J gene TRBJ1-6; D uncertain. Germline V CDR1 and CDR2: MRHNA, SNTAGT. The ends were cut back, 3 bases at V and 6 bases at J, with 6 bases in the middle. The CDR3 runs to 13 residues. The CDR3 protein is CASSEGVNSPLHF. DNA of the CDR3: TGTGCCAGCAGTGAAGGAGTTAATTCACCCCTCCACTTT.

The genes are TRBV10-3 and TRBJ2-7, with 7 bases lining up with TRBD1. The CDR3 runs to 14 residues. The germline V gene has CDR1 ENHRY and CDR2 SYGVKD. The ends lost 10 bases at V and 0 bases at J; junction bases unmatched: 9. The CDR3 DNA sequence: TGTGCCACCCGGGACAGCACTAGCTCCTACGAGCAGTACTTC. It is translated as CATRDSTSSYEQYF.

The V and J genes are TRBV19 and TRBJ1-2; D is perhaps TRBD1 (5 bases). This CDR3 is built from 12 residues. The V gene lost 5 bases and the J gene lost 8 bases, with 12 bases spanning the gap. Per the germline V gene, CDR1 is LNHDA and CDR2 is SQIVND (reference sequence). The CDR3, as DNA: TGTGCCAGTAGTCCGGTGGGGCCGGGCTACACCTTC. Translation gives CASSPVGPGYTF.

CDR3 in amino acids: CASSLGQGTDTQYF. The CDR3 nucleotides are TGTGCCAGCAGTTTGGGACAGGGTACAGATACGCAGTATTTT. The chain recombines TRBV6-1 with TRBJ2-3; 9 bases agree with TRBD1. The J segment lost 3 bases and the V segment lost 5 bases, leaving 3 bases of the junction unmatched. Looked up from germline, CDR1 is MNHNS and CDR2 is SASEGT. This CDR3 region has 14 residues.

The rearrangement uses TRBV24-1 and TRBJ1-3; D is undetermined. The CDR3 has 16 amino acids. In germline, CDR1 is KGHDR, CDR2 SFDVKD. V lost 1 base to trimming and J lost 4 bases, with 13 bases between them. The CDR3 coding sequence is TGTGCCACCAGTGATTTAAGTGGATCCGGGGGAAACACCATATATTTT. It is translated as CATSDLSGSGGNTIYF.

The chain uses TRBV7-2 and TRBJ1-5, with TRBD1 identical over 7 bases. This CDR3 contains 13 residues. J gave up 5 bases and V 3 bases, and 1 base lay outside the gene matches. CDR1 and CDR2 from the germline V gene are SGHTA and FQGNSA. Written as DNA, the CDR3 is TGTGCCAGCAGCTTGGGACAGTATCAGCCCCAGCATTTT. Translation gives CASSLGQYQPQHF.

The rearrangement links TRBV27 to TRBJ1-2, with D possibly TRBD1 on 6 matching bases. CDR3 length: 14 amino acids. The germline gives CDR1 MNHEY, CDR2 SMNVEV (reference sequence). Trimming left V 0 bases short and J 5 bases short, with 10 bases between. CDR3 sequence (DNA): TGTGCCAGCAGTTTATCGAGGACAGTATATGGCTACACCTTC. Its translation: CASSLSRTVYGYTF.

The chain carries TRBV9 and TRBJ2-7; a possible D gene is TRBD2 (6 bases). Trimming pared 1 base from V and 3 bases from J, leaving 11 bases between. The length of the CDR3 is 14 residues. Per germline, CDR1 SGDLS and CDR2 YYNGEE. CDR3: CASSVRGSHYEQYF. In DNA, the CDR3 is TGTGCCAGCAGCGTACGGGGGTCCCACTACGAGCAGTACTTC.

The chain employs TRBV9 and TRBJ1-3, with a possible D match to TRBD1 (5 bases). V lost 0 bases and J lost 1, with 23 bases in between. This CDR3 region has 20 residues. CDR1 SGDLS and CDR2 YYNGEE come from the germline V gene. The CDR3: CASSVDPRPRALGSGNTIYF. CDR3 in DNA: TGTGCCAGCAGCGTAGACCCCCGGCCCAGGGCACTGGGTTCTGGAAACACCATATATTTT.

The chain recombines TRBV3-1 (or the pseudogene TRBV3-2) with TRBJ1-5; D perhaps matches TRBD1 (6 bases). The CDR3 sequence is 14 residues long. Germline V gives CDR1 LGHDT, CDR2 YNNKEL (reference sequence). Trimming shortened V by 2 bases and J by 3 bases, and 8 bases separated the two germline ends. The CDR3 nucleotides read TGTGCCAGCAGCCAAACAGGGTACAATCAGCCCCAGCATTTT. Translation: CASSQTGYNQPQHF.

This chain uses TRBV4-1 with TRBJ1-4, with D hard to call. The CDR3 consists of 15 residues. Germline values: CDR1 MGHRA, CDR2 YSYEKL. V was trimmed by 2 bases and J by 8 bases, leaving 15 bases between them. The DNA for the CDR3 is TGCGCCAGCAGCCAATGGGATCCCCCGGGGGAAAAACTGTTTTTT. Translating gives CASSQWDPPGEKLFF.

There are a few counts of this clone. The V and J genes are TRBV11-2 and TRBJ2-1; D perhaps matches TRBD2 (5 bases). Germline-derived CDR1 and CDR2 are SGHAT and FQNNGV. V was shortened by 3 bases and J by 0 bases, with 9 bases between the two germline ends. The CDR3 loop spans 15 amino acids. In nucleotides, the CDR3 is TGTGCCAGCAGCTTCATCGCGGGCTCCTACAATGAGCAGTTCTTC. Its translation: CASSFIAGSYNEQFF. The entire variable domain, with the rest obtained from reference TRBV11-2 and TRBJ2-1, is as follows: EAGVAQSPRYKIIEKRQSVAFWCNPISGHATLYWYQQILGQGPKLLIQFQNNGVVDDSQLPKDRFSAERLKGVDSTLKIQPAKLEDSAVYLCASSFIAGSYNEQFFGPGTRLTVL.

The chain joins TRBV5-1 to TRBJ2-5, with TRBD2 identical over 16 bases. Trimming at V came to 2 bases and at J to 5 bases, leaving 15 bases not matched to a gene. There are 20 residues in the CDR3. CDR1 and CDR2 from the germline V gene are SGHRS and YFSETQ. The CDR3 DNA reads as TGCGCCAGCAGCTTCCTTGGGACTAGCGGGGGGGCGCCAACCCCGGAGACCCAGTACTTC. Translated: CASSFLGTSGGAPTPETQYF.

V gene TRBV7-3 combines with J gene TRBJ2-2; the match to TRBD1 covers 7 bases. J gave up 7 bases and V 4 bases, and 9 bases lay outside the gene matches. The germline V gene encodes CDR1 SGHTA and CDR2 FQGTGA. The CDR3 contains 15 residues. CDR3 residues: CASSSYRGSGGELFF. In DNA, the CDR3 is TGTGCCAGCAGCTCCTACAGGGGTTCGGGCGGGGAGCTGTTTTTT. The whole variable domain, remainder taken from reference TRBV7-3 and TRBJ2-2, is GAGVSQTPSNKVTEKGKYVELRCDPISGHTALYWYRQSLGQGPEFLIYFQGTGAADDSGLPNDRFFAVRPEGSVSTLKIQRTERGDSAVYLCASSSYRGSGGELFFGEGSRLTVL.

The gene calls are TRBV6-1 and TRBJ2-1; TRBD2 agrees at 12 bases. V shed 4 bases, J shed 5 bases, and the junction held 3 bases outside the gene matches. The germline V gene has CDR1 MNHNS and CDR2 SASEGT. This CDR3 has 15 residues. The CDR3, as DNA: TGTGCCAGCAGTGCAGCTAGCGGGGGGGACAATGAGCAGTTCTTC. It translates to CASSAASGGDNEQFF.

The chain carries TRBV7-6 and TRBJ1-3; 9 bases align to TRBD1. J lost 0 bases, V lost 5 bases, and 8 bases had no gene match. The CDR3 contains 17 residues. The V gene's germline CDR1 is SGHVS and CDR2 FNYEAQ. The CDR3 DNA sequence: TGTGCCAGCAGCCTCCCGACAGGGGGTACCTCTGGAAACACCATATATTTT. Protein sequence: CASSLPTGGTSGNTIYF.

The CDR3 DNA is TGTGCCAGTAGTATAGTCGCAGGGGGCCGTGAAAAACTGTTTTTT. Protein product: CASSIVAGGREKLFF. The chain couples TRBV19 to TRBJ1-4, with 8 bases lining up with TRBD1. The V segment lost 1 base and the J segment 7 bases; nucleotides outside the gene matches: 5. Per the germline V gene, CDR1 is LNHDA and CDR2 is SQIVND (reference sequence). The CDR3 length is 15 residues.